The 14 T cell receptor beta chains reported below all come from one sample, sequenced in a study of T cell responses to AZD1222 COVID-19 vaccine. TCRdb's copy holds only in-frame clones and misses some; the assay was immunoSEQ multiplex PCR. The repertoire holds 100,000 or so clones, with roughly 92% as singletons. Sequencing used peripheral blood, obtained on day 0 of AZD1222 vaccination. The receptor source for this set is an adult in good health.

The chain joins TRBV7-8 to TRBJ1-6; no definite D call. There are 14 residues in the CDR3. CDR1 is SGHVS, CDR2 FQNEAQ, per germline. Deletions cut 2 bases from V and 0 bases from J, with 2 bases between. The chain's CDR3 is CASSLSSYNSPLHF. The CDR3 region has the DNA TGTGCCAGCAGCTTAAGCTCCTATAATTCACCCCTCCACTTT.

The V call is TRBV7-3, the J call TRBJ1-6; D unresolved. The CDR3 has 14 amino acids. The ends were cut back, 1 base at V and 7 bases at J, with 8 bases in the middle. Germline lookup yields CDR1 SGHTA and CDR2 FQGTGA. CDR3 nucleotide sequence: TGTGCCAGCAGCTTAAGTACGACGAATTCACCCCTCCACTTT. This sequence encodes CASSLSTTNSPLHF. Using reference TRBV7-3 and TRBJ1-6 for the parts outside the CDR3, the full variable domain is GAGVSQTPSNKVTEKGKYVELRCDPISGHTALYWYRQSLGQGPEFLIYFQGTGAADDSGLPNDRFFAVRPEGSVSTLKIQRTERGDSAVYLCASSLSTTNSPLHFGNGTRLTVT.

V usage is TRBV19 and J usage is TRBJ1-3, with D unresolved. Germline values: CDR1 LNHDA, CDR2 SQIVND (reference sequence). This CDR3 contains 14 residues. The V gene lost 10 bases and the J gene lost 7 bases, with 20 bases spanning the gap. The CDR3 DNA follows: TGTGCCACCAAAGAGAGGTCCTTGGGTAACACCATATATTTT. It yields the protein CATKERSLGNTIYF.

This clone was seen more than once but under ten times. The chain is built from TRBV27 and TRBJ1-2, with a tentative D call TRBD1 (5 bases). Germline V gene sequence: CDR1 MNHEY, CDR2 SMNVEV (reference sequence). V was shortened by 8 bases and J by 2 bases, with 12 bases between the two germline ends. This CDR3 spans 13 amino acids. CDR3 DNA: TGTGCCAGCTCCACGGAGGGGAACTATGGCTACACCTTC. This sequence encodes CASSTEGNYGYTF.

In its sample, this clone was seen once. This chain uses TRBV5-6 with TRBJ2-7; 7 bases map to TRBD2. Losses at the gene ends were 1 base for V and 3 bases for J; bases not matched to a gene: 1. The germline V gene encodes CDR1 SGHDT and CDR2 YYEEEE. The CDR3 has 13 residues. The CDR3, as DNA: TGTGCCAGCAGCTTGTGGGGGGGCTACGAGCAGTACTTC. It is translated as CASSLWGGYEQYF.

V and J are TRBV21-1 and TRBJ2-7; TRBD1 is taken as the D call from the table, unchecked against the DNA. TRBV21-1 is classified as a pseudogene. The CDR3 length is 17 residues. The CDR3 protein is CASSTQTGQGTSYEQYF. The CDR3 DNA sequence: TGTGCCAGCAGCACCCAAACGGGACAGGGCACGTCCTACGAGCAGTACTTC.

This clone was seen a handful of times. J is TRBJ1-5 and V is TRBV4-3, with D perhaps matching TRBD1 (5 bases). V dropped 2 bases and J dropped 7 bases, with 9 bases sitting between them. In germline, CDR1 is LGHNA, CDR2 YSLEER. This CDR3 contains 13 residues. The CDR3 nucleotides are TGCGCCAGCAGCCAATCAGGGTTCCAGCCCCAGCATTTT. This gives the protein CASSQSGFQPQHF.

This chain connects TRBV2 to TRBJ2-3; TRBD1 agrees at 7 bases. CDR3 length equals 13 residues. Germline V lookup: CDR1 SNHLY, CDR2 FYNNEI. The J segment lost 4 bases and the V segment lost 8 bases, leaving 6 bases of the junction unmatched. The CDR3 protein is CASLQGLPDTQYF. CDR3 in DNA: TGTGCCAGCTTACAGGGGCTTCCAGATACGCAGTATTTT.

V gene TRBV4-1 combines with J gene TRBJ2-1, with 7 nucleotides matching TRBD1. J gave up 14 bases and V 4 bases, and 8 bases lay outside the gene matches. Germline CDR1 reads MGHRA; CDR2 reads YSYEKL. The CDR3 consists of 12 residues. CDR3 DNA: TGCGCCAGCAGCCCGACCGGGACAGAGGAGTTCTTC. Protein: CASSPTGTEEFF.

The gene calls are TRBV5-1 and TRBJ1-3; 9 bases are shared with TRBD1. V shed 4 bases and J 4 bases; nucleotides not matched to a gene: 9. Germline lookup yields CDR1 SGHRS and CDR2 YFSETQ. The CDR3 is 16 residues long. CDR3 region: CASSRGPGQGGNTIYF. CDR3 sequence (DNA): TGCGCCAGCAGCCGGGGGCCGGGACAGGGCGGAAACACCATATATTTT.

V and J are TRBV6-1 and TRBJ1-2, with 7 bases fitting TRBD1. Germline CDR1 MNHNS, CDR2 SASEGT. Trimming removed 1 base from V and 6 bases from J; junction bases left unmatched: 11. CDR3 size: 16 residues. CDR3 sequence (DNA): TGTGCCAGCAGTGAAGGGGTAGGGGGCGGGAAGCATGGCTACACCTTC. Its translation is CASSEGVGGGKHGYTF.

The V and J genes are TRBV29-1 and TRBJ2-1; 10 bases align to TRBD1. Germline-derived CDR1 and CDR2 are SQVTM and ANQGSEA. Trimming cost V 3 bases and J 6 bases; bases outside gene matches: 5. This CDR3 is 14 amino acids long. The CDR3 DNA reads as TGCAGCGTTGAGGGGGACAGGGGTTCCAATGAGCAGTTCTTC. This codes for CSVEGDRGSNEQFF.

This clone has only one observation. This sequence joins TRBV6-2 or TRBV6-3 and TRBJ2-5; the D gene is possibly TRBD1 (6 bases). The CDR3 is 14 amino acids. The germline V gene has CDR1 MNHEY and CDR2 SVGEGT. V was pared by 6 bases and J by 5 bases, with 16 bases between. In DNA, the CDR3 is TGTGCCAGCAGCTATGACCAGGGGACCGAGACCCAGTACTTC. Protein product: CASSYDQGTETQYF.

V gene TRBV24-1 combines with J gene TRBJ1-2; D is unresolved. Between the trimmed V and J ends, which lost 5 bases and 4 bases, there was a span of 7 bases. Germline V lookup: CDR1 KGHDR, CDR2 SFDVKD. The CDR3 contains 12 residues. The CDR3 reads CATSGGIYGYTF. The CDR3 DNA reads TGTGCCACCAGTGGAGGGATCTATGGCTACACCTTC.